The 7 T cell receptor beta chains presented below share a single source sample, sequenced in a study of blood T cell repertoires in COVID-19. Here immunoSEQ multiplex PCR was the method, and the copy in TCRdb shows in-frame clones only, minus some. This sample has about 500,000 clones, with roughly nine tenths found just once. Sequencing was done on a sample of peripheral blood. These receptors were obtained from a man aged 18 to 30 with COVID-19, enrolled during active disease.

This chain uses TRBV24-1 with TRBJ2-7; no reliable D call. V lost 4 bases and J 2 bases, leaving 8 bases between the germline ends. The CDR3 is 13 amino acids. Germline CDR1 and CDR2: KGHDR and SFDVKD. The CDR3 nucleotides read TGTGCCACCAGTGACAGCACTACCTACGAGCAGTACTTC. This translates into CATSDSTTYEQYF.

This clone has just a few counts. CDR3 sequence (DNA): TGTGCCAGCAGCTTATCTGCCGGGAACACCGGGGAGCTGTTTTTT. It is translated as CASSLSAGNTGELFF. This chain uses TRBV7-3 with TRBJ2-2; D not certain. The germline gives CDR1 SGHTA, CDR2 FQGTGA. Trimming took off 2 bases at V and 1 base at J, with 8 bases between the two ends. The CDR3 has 15 amino acids.

The chain couples TRBV6-5 to TRBJ2-5; no firm D call. In germline, CDR1 is MNHEY, CDR2 SVGAGI. V was trimmed by 0 bases and J by 2 bases, leaving 10 bases between them. This CDR3 contains 15 residues. The CDR3, as DNA: TGTGCCAGCAGTTACTCCATCCGCAGACAAGAGACCCAGTACTTC. Translation: CASSYSIRRQETQYF.

The chain couples TRBV13 to TRBJ2-1; tentatively, D is TRBD2 (5 bases). The CDR3 contains 18 residues. V was pared by 2 bases and J by 0 bases, with 17 bases between. The germline gives CDR1 PRHDT, CDR2 FYEKMQ (reference sequence). The CDR3 nucleotides are TGTGCCAGCAGCTTAAGGAAGCGGACGGCAGCCTCCTACAATGAGCAGTTCTTC. Its protein is CASSLRKRTAASYNEQFF.

The J gene is TRBJ1-1, the V gene TRBV10-2; 9 bases map to TRBD1. The germline CDR1 and CDR2 sequences are WSHSY and SAAADI. CDR3 length: 14 amino acids. V dropped 7 bases and J dropped 7; count of bases not matched to a gene: 10. The DNA of the CDR3 is TGCGCCAGCATTGGAGACAGGGGGAAAGGTGAAGCTTTCTTT. Amino acid sequence: CASIGDRGKGEAFF.

This chain uses TRBV16 with TRBJ2-7; 10 nucleotides agree with TRBD2. CDR3 length equals 15 residues. V gave up 4 bases and J gave up 2 bases; unmatched junction bases: 5. CDR1 KGHSY and CDR2 FQNENV come from the germline V gene. CDR3: CASSRLSGRPYEQYF. CDR3 nucleotide sequence: TGTGCCAGCAGCCGGCTTAGCGGGAGGCCCTACGAGCAGTACTTC.

The J gene is TRBJ2-7, the V gene TRBV24-1, with a tentative D call TRBD1 (6 bases). CDR1 and CDR2 from the germline V gene are KGHDR and SFDVKD. This CDR3 is built from 14 residues. V lost 1 base, J lost 2 bases, and 8 bases lay in between. CDR3 residues: CATSDLGGTYEQYF. The CDR3 DNA reads TGTGCCACCAGTGATTTAGGGGGAACCTACGAGCAGTACTTC.